Listed below are T cell receptor beta chains from one sample, sequenced in a study of T cell changes during pregnancy in multiple sclerosis. Data came from immunoSEQ multiplex PCR; TCRdb stores just in-frame clones and leaves some out. The sample shows over 35,000 clones, roughly nine tenths of them seen only once. Sequences were derived from CD4+ T cells from peripheral blood mononuclear cells, sampled in the first trimester of pregnancy. The receptors here all came from a female donor in good health, enrolled as a control in a pregnancy study. The CDR3 runs from the conserved cysteine through the conserved F or W. D genes are given only for firm matches. Size is stated for part of the rows, as once, few or many counts, or as a class when the clone is expanded.

>TRBV4-1|TRBJ1-5|.|.
CASSQGGSSNQPQHF
TGCGCCAGCAGCCAAGGAGGTTCCAGCAATCAGCCCCAGCATTTT
>TRBV5-4|TRBJ2-1|TRBD1|.
CASSLSWTGSSYNEQFF
TGTGCCAGCAGCTTGTCTTGGACAGGGTCTTCCTACAATGAGCAGTTCTTC
>TRBV10-3|TRBJ1-2|.|.
CATRQALPANYGYTF
TGTGCCACCCGACAGGCCCTCCCAGCTAACTATGGCTACACCTTC
>TRBV19|TRBJ2-7|TRBD1|.
CASSDDRGSEQYF
TGTGCCAGTAGTGATGACAGGGGCTCCGAGCAGTACTTC
>TRBV4-1|TRBJ2-7|.|.
CASSQGTNYEQYF
TGCGCCAGCAGCCAAGGAACAAACTACGAGCAGTACTTC
>TRBV4-3|TRBJ2-5|.|.
CASSQEGGDQETQYF
TGCGCCAGCAGCCAAGAAGGAGGGGACCAAGAGACCCAGTACTTC
>TRBV11-2|TRBJ2-5|.|.
CASSRDSVETQYF
TGTGCCAGCAGCCGGGACTCGGTTGAGACCCAGTACTTC
>TRBV5-1|TRBJ2-7|.|.
CASSLGVGSSYEQYF
TGCGCCAGCAGCCTGGGAGTGGGCAGCTCCTACGAGCAGTACTTC
>TRBV30|TRBJ2-7|.|.
CAWSVLFWGDEQYF
TGTGCCTGGAGTGTACTTTTCTGGGGGGACGAGCAGTACTTC
>TRBV7-6|TRBJ2-7|TRBD1|.
CASSSPRVRDRGNEQYF
TGTGCCAGCAGCTCTCCCCGGGTTCGGGACAGGGGCAACGAGCAGTACTTC
>TRBV5-4|TRBJ2-5|.|.
CASSPQGGLYQETQYF
TGTGCCAGCAGCCCGCAGGGGGGCCTGTACCAAGAGACCCAGTACTTC
>TRBV9|TRBJ1-6|TRBD1|.
CASSSGTGRSPLHF
TGTGCCAGCAGTTCCGGGACAGGGAGATCACCCCTCCACTTT
>TRBV18|TRBJ2-5|.|.
CASSPGQQETQYF
TGTGCCAGCTCACCAGGACAGCAAGAGACCCAGTACTTC
>TRBV2|TRBJ1-5|.|.
CASRSREGNQPQHF
TGTGCCAGCCGTAGCAGGGAGGGAAATCAGCCCCAGCATTTT
>TRBV19|TRBJ1-1|.|.
CASSAGIMNTEAFF
TGTGCCAGTAGTGCAGGGATCATGAACACTGAAGCTTTCTTT
>TRBV4-3|TRBJ1-2|TRBD1|.
CASSQDTGTGNPYGYTF
TGCGCCAGCAGCCAAGACACCGGGACAGGGAATCCTTATGGCTACACCTTC
>TRBV19|TRBJ2-1|TRBD1|.
CASSLRTGLYNEQFF
TGTGCCAGTAGTCTACGGACAGGGCTATACAATGAGCAGTTCTTC
>TRBV6-4|TRBJ1-2|.|.
CASRYPTQANPNYGYTF
TGTGCCAGCAGATACCCCACCCAGGCGAACCCTAACTATGGCTACACCTTC
>TRBV7-2|TRBJ1-6|.|few
CASSPGQYNSPLHF
TGTGCCAGCAGCCCCGGACAGTATAATTCACCCCTCCACTTT
>TRBV2|TRBJ1-5|.|few
CASSRGGRNQPQHF
TGTGCCAGCAGTCGGGGGGGAAGGAATCAGCCCCAGCATTTT
>TRBV27|TRBJ2-3|TRBD2|once
CASSHIAGRLKDTQYF
TGTGCCAGCAGCCATATAGCGGGACGCCTAAAAGATACGCAGTATTTT
>TRBV5-1|TRBJ2-6|.|.
CASSLRGGLVRSGANVLTF
TGCGCCAGCAGCTTGCGAGGCGGACTTGTTCGCTCTGGGGCCAACGTCCTGACTTTC
>TRBV6-1|TRBJ2-7|.|.
CASSEARGPYEQYF
TGTGCCAGCAGTGAAGCCAGGGGCCCCTACGAGCAGTACTTC
>TRBV7-2|TRBJ1-5|TRBD1|.
CAGSYNRGQPQHF
TGTGCCGGCAGTTACAACAGGGGACAGCCCCAGCATTTT
>TRBV4-2|TRBJ1-5|TRBD1|.
CASSQDVQGANQPQHF
TGTGCCAGCAGCCAAGATGTCCAGGGGGCGAATCAGCCCCAGCATTTT
>TRBV7-2|TRBJ1-5|.|.
CASSPPLSNQPQHF
TGTGCCAGCAGCCCCCCCCTCAGCAATCAGCCCCAGCATTTT
>TRBV10-3|TRBJ1-6|.|few
CAISEVSAVNSPLHF
TGTGCCATCAGTGAAGTCAGCGCGGTCAATTCACCCCTCCACTTT
>TRBV4-1|TRBJ1-2|TRBD1|.
CASSQERGRTGYTF
TGCGCCAGCAGCCAAGAGAGGGGGCGGACAGGCTACACCTTC
>TRBV7-6|TRBJ2-2|.|.
CASSLASRANTGELFF
TGTGCCAGCAGCTTAGCGAGCAGGGCGAACACCGGGGAGCTGTTTTTT
>TRBV11-2|TRBJ2-1|TRBD1|.
CASSLGLGTGGTYNEQFF
TGTGCCAGCAGCTTAGGTCTCGGGACAGGGGGTACTTACAATGAGCAGTTCTTC
>TRBV4-3|TRBJ1-2|.|.
CASSQELTYGYTF
TGCGCCAGCAGCCAAGAACTTACTTATGGCTACACCTTC